This T cell receptor (beta chain) was sequenced in a study of T-cell memory formation after mild COVID-19. Study details: Largely donor-specific TCR clusters were found.

Employing constant-segment primers, 5'RACE generated TCR alpha and TCR beta cDNA libraries bearing sample barcodes and UMIs. TCRdb reprocessed the 5' RACE reads via MiXCR and lists one record per CDR3 protein. The table has 300,000 to 400,000 distinct CDR3 sequences, about a sixth seen once. CDR3 size: 14 residues. V lost 3 bases and J lost 3, with 9 bases in between. This clonotype occurred once. Antigen: not known. Study-wide results and limits: Most CD4+ clones that shrank were in CM and EM, while CD8+ ones turned up in EMRA. Clones that got smaller from day 15 to 85 had even CD4/CD8, while clones growing later tipped toward CD4+.

The chain couples TRBV12-3 or TRBV12-4 to TRBJ1-5; the D is unclear. This receptor was identified in a man aged 18 to 30 who had mild COVID-19 (a few samples of this study predate the infection). Cell type and time point are not known. The sample taken for sequencing was PBMCs or a T cell subset sorted from them (not recorded which). The CDR3 loop is CASSFRSHNQPQHF. CDR3 sequence (DNA): TGTGCCAGCAGTTTCCGGAGCCACAATCAGCCCCAGCATTTT.